Detailed here is one T cell receptor beta chain. Its antigen is currently unknown. TCRdb keeps only in-frame clones here, not all; method: immunoSEQ multiplex PCR. The sample holds some 170,000 clones, around 85% seen once. The data belong to a study of cytomegalovirus exposure and HLA in healthy donors. Study-level findings and limits: A subsequent analysis found that TCR clusters from the first cohort also tended to co-occur in the approximately 130 validation repertoires, with approximately 95% of cluster scores above 0. The study flagged fewer than 200 TCR beta chains as cytomegalovirus-associated.

This sequence originates from a woman younger than 45 in good health and CMV-seronegative. The sample was PBMCs.

The CDR3 DNA is TGTGCCAGCAGTTACAACCGGGGAGGTCAGCCCCAGCATTTT. Protein product: CASSYNRGGQPQHF. V usage is TRBV6-5 and J usage is TRBJ1-5; D gene ambiguous. V lost 2 bases and J lost 6, with 11 bases in between. CDR1 and CDR2 from the germline V gene are MNHEY and SVGAGI. The CDR3 runs to 14 residues.